The 15 T cell receptor beta chains below all came from one sample that was sequenced in a study of beta chain features in type 1 diabetes. Since all of the isolated RNA was reverse transcribed, expressed TCRB transcripts were what got sequenced. TCRdb keeps only in-frame clones here, not all; method: immunoSEQ multiplex PCR. Of 680,000 or so clones in the sample, about a sixth were seen once. The sample taken for sequencing was naive CD4+ T cells from blood. Receptor source: a man younger than 35 in good health.

The CDR3 DNA reads TGTGCCATCAGTGAGTCGAAGGGACGGAACACCGGGGAGCTGTTTTTT. Amino acids: CAISESKGRNTGELFF. This chain joins TRBV10-3 and TRBJ2-2; either TRBD1 or TRBD2 may supply D (5 bases each). The CDR3 is made up of 16 amino acids. Germline CDR1 and CDR2: ENHRY and SYGVKD. Trimming stripped 0 bases from V and 1 base from J, with 9 bases between.

This chain joins TRBV18 and TRBJ1-6; D call uncertain. Germline V CDR1 and CDR2: KGHSH, LQKENI. This CDR3 has 13 residues. V was clipped by 3 bases and J by 8 bases, with 8 bases between them. The DNA for the CDR3 is TGTGCCAGCTCACCCAAGGAGGATTCACCCCTCCACTTT. This codes for CASSPKEDSPLHF. The entire variable domain, with the rest obtained from reference TRBV18 and TRBJ1-6, is as follows: NAGVMQNPRHLVRRRGQEARLRCSPMKGHSHVYWYRQLPEEGLKFMVYLQKENIIDESGMPKERFSAEFPKEGPSILRIQQVVRGDSAAYFCASSPKEDSPLHFGNGTRLTVT.

The chain couples TRBV6-5 to TRBJ1-3; D gene uncertain. With 2 bases removed from V and 4 bases from J, the gap between germline ends came to 9 bases. This CDR3 is 14 amino acids long. Germline lookup yields CDR1 MNHEY and CDR2 SVGAGI. The CDR3 reads CASSYRGLGNTIYF. In nucleotides, the CDR3 is TGTGCCAGCAGTTACCGGGGTCTAGGAAACACCATATATTTT.

This clone was observed a few times. The chain carries TRBV11-2 and TRBJ2-3; D unclear. Trimming took off 2 bases at V and 1 base at J, with 10 bases between the two ends. Germline V CDR1 and CDR2: SGHAT, FQNNGV. The CDR3 has 15 amino acids. The CDR3 region has the DNA TGTGCCAGCAGCTTACAGCTAATCGGCACAGATACGCAGTATTTT. This codes for CASSLQLIGTDTQYF.

V is TRBV12-5 and J is TRBJ2-2; D might be TRBD2 (6 bases). With 7 bases removed from V and 7 bases from J, the gap between germline ends came to 10 bases. From germline, CDR1 is LGHNT and CDR2 FRNRAP. The CDR3 consists of 12 residues. The CDR3: CASARGNGELFF. CDR3 sequence (DNA): TGTGCTAGTGCCCGCGGGAACGGGGAGCTGTTTTTT.

The rearrangement uses TRBV6-6 and TRBJ2-7, with D hard to call. The germline V gene encodes CDR1 MNHNY and CDR2 SVGAGI (reference sequence). Trimming removed 2 bases from V and 2 bases from J, with 10 bases in between. The CDR3 sequence is 14 residues long. As DNA, the CDR3 is TGTGCCAGCAGTTACAGGGTCGAGACCTACGAGCAGTACTTC. This gives the protein CASSYRVETYEQYF.

J is TRBJ2-7 and V is TRBV5-1, with 7 bases that match TRBD2. The CDR3 is 14 residues long. Germline loops: CDR1 SGHRS, CDR2 YFSETQ. V lost 4 bases, J lost 1 base, and 5 bases stayed unmatched. DNA of the CDR3: TGCGCCAGCAGCAATACTAGCGTATCCTACGAGCAGTACTTC. It specifies CASSNTSVSYEQYF.

This clone was observed a few times. The J gene is TRBJ2-1, the V gene TRBV4-3; 11 bases agree with TRBD2. This CDR3 has 16 amino acids. In germline, CDR1 is LGHNA, CDR2 YSLEER. V lost 2 bases and J lost 9; bases outside the gene matches: 9. CDR3 nucleotides: TGCGCCAGCAGCCAACCTATGACTAGCGGGAAAGGTGAGCAGTTCTTC. Translation gives CASSQPMTSGKGEQFF.

The chain has TRBV4-3 and TRBJ1-3, with D maybe TRBD1 (5 bases). V was pared by 3 bases and J by 4 bases, with 16 bases between. CDR1 is LGHNA and CDR2 is YSLEER in the germline V gene. The CDR3 length is 16 residues. The CDR3 reads CASSHLPGAGGNTIYF. CDR3 in DNA: TGCGCCAGCAGCCACCTCCCCGGGGCGGGAGGAAACACCATATATTTT.

The chain carries TRBV27 and TRBJ1-2, with 12 bases that match TRBD1. CDR3 length equals 15 residues. Germline CDR1 and CDR2: MNHEY and SMNVEV (reference sequence). J lost 7 bases, V lost 4 bases, and 7 bases had no gene match. As DNA, the CDR3 is TGTGCCAGCAGTTCCAACCGGGACAGGGGGCTTGGCTACACCTTC. This gives the protein CASSSNRDRGLGYTF.

This clone was observed a few times. The chain has TRBV6-6 and TRBJ1-2; 8 bases map to TRBD1. V lost 4 bases and J lost 8; bases outside the gene matches: 9. CDR1 MNHNY and CDR2 SVGAGI come from the germline V gene (reference sequence). There are 14 residues in the CDR3. CDR3 bases: TGTGCCAGCAGTTCGCCCGACAGGGGCGGAGGCTACACCTTC. Translating it yields CASSSPDRGGGYTF.

The chain has TRBV7-2 and TRBJ2-7; TRBD1 matches 8 bases. CDR3 length: 15 amino acids. Germline CDR1 SGHTA, CDR2 FQGNSA. J gave up 2 bases and V 1 base, and 4 bases lay outside the gene matches. The CDR3 bases are TGTGCCAGCAGCTTAGTGGGACAGGTGACCTACGAGCAGTACTTC. Its protein product is CASSLVGQVTYEQYF.

This rearrangement joins TRBV13 to TRBJ1-2; 9 bases are a match to TRBD1. The germline gives CDR1 PRHDT, CDR2 FYEKMQ (reference sequence). The CDR3 totals 14 residues. J gave up 8 bases and V 5 bases, and 9 bases lay outside the gene matches. CDR3 region: CASSPGTGSLGYTF. CDR3 coding DNA: TGTGCCAGCAGCCCCGGGACAGGGAGTCTGGGCTACACCTTC.

The chain uses TRBV5-4 and TRBJ2-2; 9 bases agree with TRBD1. The CDR3 is 16 residues long. V was pared by 5 bases and J by 1 base, with 6 bases of the junction left unmatched. Germline V gene sequence: CDR1 SGHNT, CDR2 YYREEE (reference sequence). The CDR3 bases are TGTGCCAGCAGTTTGCTGGGACAGGGGAACACCGGGGAGCTGTTTTTT. Translation gives CASSLLGQGNTGELFF.

This clone was counted only a few times. The chain uses TRBV11-2 and TRBJ1-2, with 8 bases that match TRBD1. V trimming: 4 bases; J trimming: 7 bases; junction bases outside the gene matches: 11. The germline V gene has CDR1 SGHAT and CDR2 FQNNGV. CDR3 length equals 15 residues. CDR3: CASSSIKDRVAGYTF. CDR3 DNA: TGTGCCAGCAGCTCCATCAAGGACAGGGTTGCTGGCTACACCTTC.